A single sample is the source of the 6 T cell receptor beta chains below, sequenced in a study of shared clonotypes between healthy human individuals. The table came from immunoSEQ multiplex PCR; TCRdb's copy has only in-frame clones and leaves some out. The table shows 650,000 to 800,000 clones, with 92% occurring only once. CD45RO-negative cells were positively selected for CCR7, leaving out terminally differentiated effector memory CD45RA+ cells. Material: naive CD8+ T cells sorted from blood. Receptors were obtained from a man aged 25-45 years in good health.

This sequence joins TRBV9 and TRBJ2-3; TRBD2 aligns across 12 bases. The CDR3 extends over 17 amino acids. With V trimmed by 3 bases and J by 3 bases, 8 bases remained unmatched. Germline CDR1 reads SGDLS; CDR2 reads YYNGEE. The CDR3 here is CASSAFMTSGRTDTQYF. The CDR3 nucleotides are TGTGCCAGCAGCGCCTTCATGACTAGCGGGAGAACAGATACGCAGTATTTT.

This chain uses TRBV2 with TRBJ2-5; 7 nucleotides line up with TRBD1. The CDR3 length is 14 residues. After removal of 7 bases from V and 0 bases from J, the junction contained 5 bases not matched to a gene. The V gene's germline CDR1 is SNHLY and CDR2 FYNNEI. The DNA for the CDR3 is TGTGCCAGCATAGGGGGCAGGGACCAAGAGACCCAGTACTTC. Translation gives CASIGGRDQETQYF.

The V call is TRBV5-4, the J call TRBJ2-7; D not resolved. Germline-derived CDR1 and CDR2 are SGHNT and YYREEE (reference sequence). Trimming took off 2 bases at V and 0 bases at J, with 9 bases between the two ends. The CDR3 consists of 14 residues. In DNA, the CDR3 is TGTGCCAGCAGCTTAACAGAACCCTCCTACGAGCAGTACTTC. Protein product: CASSLTEPSYEQYF.

This chain joins TRBV15 and TRBJ1-5, with 8 bases identical to TRBD1. The length of the CDR3 is 14 residues. Germline CDR1 LNHNV, CDR2 YYDKDF (reference sequence). With V trimmed by 6 bases and J by 4 bases, 5 bases remained unmatched. This CDR3 reads CATSRQGLNQPQHF. CDR3 coding DNA: TGTGCCACCAGTCGACAGGGGCTGAATCAGCCCCAGCATTTT. Combining the CDR3 with reference TRBV15 and TRBJ1-5 gives the whole variable domain DAMVIQNPRYQVTQFGKPVTLSCSQTLNHNVMYWYQQKSSQAPKLLFHYYDKDFNNEADTPDNFQSRRPNTSFCFLDIRSPGLGDTAMYLCATSRQGLNQPQHFGDGTRLSIL.

The rearrangement joins TRBV4-1 to TRBJ2-7; 8 bases fit TRBD2. From germline, CDR1 is MGHRA and CDR2 YSYEKL. The CDR3 length is 13 residues. V shed 3 bases and J 6 bases; nucleotides not matched to a gene: 4. Here the CDR3 DNA reads TGCGCCAGCAGCCAGGCCACTAGCGGCGAGCAGTACTTC. Translated, it gives CASSQATSGEQYF.

About this clone itself: Within the sample, other DNA sequences also encode this same CDR3. V and J are TRBV9 and TRBJ2-1; D uncertain. CDR3 length: 15 residues. With 2 bases removed from V and 0 bases from J, the gap between germline ends came to 9 bases. Germline V lookup: CDR1 SGDLS, CDR2 YYNGEE. The DNA for the CDR3 is TGTGCCAGCAGCGTGGTCCCTAGCTCCTACAATGAGCAGTTCTTC. It yields the protein CASSVVPSSYNEQFF.